The 16 T cell receptor beta chains listed next were all sequenced from one sample in a study of Graves' ophthalmopathy and Graves' hyperthyroidism. From RNA, the CDR3 regions of TCR beta chains were amplified and sequenced. First-round RT-PCR used HTBI primers; second-round multiplex PCR followed. TCRdb reprocessed the multiplex PCR reads via MiXCR and lists one record per CDR3 protein. Seen here are 300,000 or so distinct CDR3 sequences, about a sixth observed once, and the top ten hold 9% to 15%. The sample was peripheral blood. Receptor source: an adult man with Graves' ophthalmopathy.

Concerning this clonotype: A junction boundary mismatches the germline segment, possibly from a read error. The chain combines TRBV12-3 or TRBV12-4 with TRBJ2-7; perhaps TRBD2 as D (6 bases). The CDR3 extends over 15 amino acids. The CDR3 is CASSWGVRVTYEQSF. The CDR3, as DNA: TGTGCCAGCAGCTGGGGGGTCAGGGTCACCTACGAGCAGTCCTTC.

This clonotype was seen ten or more times. This chain links TRBV6-5 with TRBJ1-6, with D maybe TRBD1 (6 bases). The CDR3 is 15 amino acids. CDR1 is MNHEY and CDR2 is SVGAGI in the germline V gene. Deletions cut 0 bases from V and 7 bases from J, with 10 bases between. In DNA form, the CDR3 reads TGTGCCAGCAGTTACTCCTTAGGGGGGAATTCACCCCTCCACTTT. Its translation is CASSYSLGGNSPLHF.

This clonotype was seen repeatedly, ten times or more. The rearrangement joins TRBV29-1 to TRBJ1-1; perhaps TRBD1 as D (5 bases). Trimming took 6 bases from V and 2 from J, leaving 16 bases between them. Germline values: CDR1 SQVTM, CDR2 ANQGSEA. The CDR3 contains 14 residues. CDR3 nucleotide sequence: TGCAGCGTCGAAATGGGACGGTTAAACACTGAAGCTTTCTTT. Translating it yields CSVEMGRLNTEAFF.

This clonotype came up many times. V is TRBV29-1 and J is TRBJ1-1; D might be TRBD1 (6 bases). Germline V gene data show CDR1 as SQVTM and CDR2 as ANQGSEA. This CDR3 region has 12 residues. The V end lost 7 bases, the J end lost 1 base, and 10 bases lay between the germline ends. This CDR3 is CSESRGNTEAFF. CDR3 nucleotide sequence: TGCAGCGAAAGCAGGGGGAACACTGAAGCTTTCTTT.

This clonotype was recorded many times. The gene calls are TRBV6-5 and TRBJ2-5; perhaps TRBD2 as D (7 bases). V was cut by 4 bases and J by 7 bases, with 16 bases left in between. CDR1 is MNHEY, CDR2 SVGAGI, per germline. There are 14 residues in the CDR3. CDR3 coding DNA: TGTGCCAGCAGTTCCCGGGGGGCGCCTCGGACCCAGTACTTC. It translates to CASSSRGAPRTQYF.

This clonotype was seen at least ten times. V gene TRBV6-5 combines with J gene TRBJ2-5, with a tentative D call TRBD2 (5 bases). The V end lost 4 bases, the J end lost 0 bases, and 12 bases lay between the germline ends. The CDR3 length is 15 residues. The germline CDR1 and CDR2 sequences are MNHEY and SVGAGI. This CDR3 reads CASSSASGYQETQYF. DNA of the CDR3: TGTGCCAGCAGTTCCGCGTCGGGGTACCAAGAGACCCAGTACTTC.

The chain combines TRBV30 with TRBJ2-7; 10 bases agree with TRBD1. The CDR3 length is 13 residues. Germline V gene lookup returns CDR1 GTSNPN and CDR2 SVGIG (reference sequence). Trimming at V came to 2 bases and at J to 5 bases, leaving 3 bases not matched to a gene. This CDR3 is CAWSWGQGNEQYF. The CDR3 DNA sequence: TGTGCCTGGAGTTGGGGACAGGGGAACGAGCAGTACTTC.

The chain is built from TRBV20-1 and TRBJ2-5; 9 bases line up with TRBD2. J was trimmed by 4 bases and V by 2 bases; bases with no gene match: 5. The germline gives CDR1 DFQATT, CDR2 SNEGSKA (reference sequence). The CDR3 is 14 residues long. The CDR3 here is CSARLAGEGETQYF. Here the CDR3 DNA reads TGCAGTGCTAGATTAGCGGGAGAGGGAGAGACCCAGTACTTC.

This chain joins TRBV29-1 and TRBJ2-2; D is ambiguous. This CDR3 is built from 15 residues. V lost 0 bases and J lost 6, with 14 bases in between. CDR1 is SQVTM and CDR2 is ANQGSEA in the germline V gene. In DNA, the CDR3 is TGCAGCGTTGAAGATTCGGCCTCGATCGCCGGGGAGCTGTTTTTT. Amino acids: CSVEDSASIAGELFF.

This clonotype was detected ten times or more. The rearrangement uses TRBV19 and TRBJ2-5; unclear D gene. Germline V lookup: CDR1 LNHDA, CDR2 SQIVND (reference sequence). The CDR3 spans 13 residues. V lost 5 bases and J 7 bases, leaving 14 bases between the germline ends. The CDR3 DNA follows: TGTGCCAGTAGTGGCGGCAGGTCTGGGACCCAGTACTTC. Its translation is CASSGGRSGTQYF.

This clonotype appeared many times. This chain joins TRBV9 and TRBJ2-7, with 8 bases matching TRBD1. Germline trimming cut 2 bases from V and 0 bases from J; bases unmatched to any gene: 4. Germline CDR1 SGDLS, CDR2 YYNGEE. CDR3 size: 15 residues. The CDR3 region is CASSVGGTGSYEQYF. The CDR3 DNA is TGTGCCAGCAGCGTGGGCGGGACAGGCTCCTACGAGCAGTACTTC.

The CDR3 nucleotides are TGCAGTGCAACCGGGCAGGGGAGGGATGGCTACACCTTC. The encoded protein is CSATGQGRDGYTF. The V gene is TRBV20-1, the J gene TRBJ1-2; D is perhaps TRBD1 (6 bases). This CDR3 comprises 13 residues. Germline V lookup: CDR1 DFQATT, CDR2 SNEGSKA (reference sequence). With 6 bases removed from V and 6 bases from J, the gap between germline ends came to 17 bases.

This clonotype was recorded many times. CDR3 in DNA: TGTGCCAGCAGCCGCACGGGACAGACCCAAGAGACCCAGTACTTC. Translation: CASSRTGQTQETQYF. The V and J genes are TRBV7-2 and TRBJ2-5, with 7 positions matching TRBD1. Germline V gene sequence: CDR1 SGHTA, CDR2 FQGNSA. The CDR3 is made up of 15 amino acids. V lost 5 bases and J lost 1; bases outside the gene matches: 7.

This clonotype has a count of ten or more. The V gene is TRBV12-3 or TRBV12-4, the J gene TRBJ1-1; D is unresolved. V was shortened by 8 bases and J by 1 base, with 17 bases between the two germline ends. This CDR3 contains 15 residues. CDR3 residues: CASGSSGVENTEAFF. The CDR3 DNA is TGTGCCAGCGGATCCTCTGGGGTGGAGAACACTGAAGCTTTCTTT.

The V gene is TRBV27, the J gene TRBJ1-5, with D uncertain. The length of the CDR3 is 14 residues. The germline V gene has CDR1 MNHEY and CDR2 SMNVEV (reference sequence). The ends were cut back, 8 bases at V and 3 bases at J, with 14 bases in the middle. The DNA for the CDR3 is TGTGCCAGCCGTCAACTCGGGGTCAATCAGCCCCAGCATTTT. Translated: CASRQLGVNQPQHF.

In its sample, this clonotype was seen many times. The J gene is TRBJ2-2, the V gene TRBV19, with 9 bases aligning to TRBD1. In germline, CDR1 is LNHDA, CDR2 SQIVND (reference sequence). J lost 6 bases, V lost 3 bases, and 8 bases had no gene match. This CDR3 spans 16 amino acids. DNA of the CDR3: TGTGCCAGTAGTATCACCGGGACAGGGTTTTCCGGGGAGCTGTTTTTT. It yields the protein CASSITGTGFSGELFF.